The 8 T cell receptor beta chains listed next were all sequenced from one sample in a study of graft-versus-host responses after intestinal transplantation. Produced via immunoSEQ multiplex PCR; TCRdb's table is partial and in-frame only. The sample carries about 86,000 clones, about 88% recorded once. Their specific antigens are unknown. Sequences were derived from unstimulated CD4+ T cells sorted from spleen or lymph node cells, sampled before transplant. These receptors were collected from a human donor who was the organ donor for an intestinal transplant.

A single count supports this clone. This chain uses TRBV5-5 with TRBJ2-5, with 11 bases matching TRBD2. The ends lost 0 bases at V and 1 base at J; junction bases unmatched: 5. The germline CDR1 and CDR2 sequences are SGHKS and YYEKEE (reference sequence). This CDR3 region has 17 residues. As DNA, the CDR3 is TGTGCCAGCAGCTTGGGGCCTAGCGGGAGGCTCCAAGAGACCCAGTACTTC. This gives the protein CASSLGPSGRLQETQYF.

The chain uses TRBV13 and TRBJ1-3, with TRBD1 identical over 7 bases. The CDR3 is made up of 13 amino acids. In germline, CDR1 is PRHDT, CDR2 FYEKMQ (reference sequence). Trimming removed 5 bases from V and 9 bases from J; junction bases left unmatched: 7. The CDR3 loop is CASSVDRRSTIYF. CDR3 DNA: TGTGCCAGCAGCGTGGACAGGAGAAGCACCATATATTTT.

DNA of the CDR3: TGTGCCACTCATACCGGGACAGCAAATCTCTGGAACACCATATATTTT. Its translation: CATHTGTANLWNTIYF. This rearrangement joins TRBV19 to TRBJ1-3; TRBD1 matches at 7 bases. The germline V gene encodes CDR1 LNHDA and CDR2 SQIVND (reference sequence). With V trimmed by 10 bases and J by 7 bases, 19 bases remained unmatched. CDR3 length: 16 residues.

V and J are TRBV2 and TRBJ1-1; D is perhaps TRBD1 (5 bases). This CDR3 comprises 16 residues. From germline, CDR1 is SNHLY and CDR2 FYNNEI. Deletions cut 0 bases from V and 0 bases from J, with 11 bases between. Written as DNA, the CDR3 is TGTGCCAGCAGTGAAGCGCTTGGGGCCTTGAACACTGAAGCTTTCTTT. As protein: CASSEALGALNTEAFF. Combining the CDR3 with reference TRBV2 and TRBJ1-1 gives the whole variable domain EPEVTQTPSHQVTQMGQEVILRCVPISNHLYFYWYRQILGQKVEFLVSFYNNEISEKSEIFDDQFSVERPDGSNFTLKIRSTKLEDSAMYFCASSEALGALNTEAFFGQGTRLTVV.

The CDR3 DNA follows: TGTGCCAGCATTGGGCAGGGGCGGCACGAGCAGTACTTC. Protein sequence: CASIGQGRHEQYF. This chain uses TRBV27 with TRBJ2-7; D perhaps matches TRBD1 (6 bases). The CDR3 has 13 residues. Germline V gene data show CDR1 as MNHEY and CDR2 as SMNVEV (reference sequence). V lost 7 bases, J lost 5 bases, and 15 bases lay in between.

This clone is a singleton in its sample. The V and J genes are TRBV7-2 and TRBJ2-3, with TRBD2 matching over 7 bases. The CDR3 is 16 residues long. Trimming cost V 5 bases and J 2 bases; bases outside gene matches: 10. Per the germline V gene, CDR1 is SGHTA and CDR2 is FQGNSA. CDR3 region: CASSPIGGRLTDTQYF. The CDR3 DNA reads TGTGCCAGCAGCCCAATAGGCGGGAGACTCACAGATACGCAGTATTTT. Together with reference TRBV7-2 and TRBJ2-3, the CDR3 gives the full variable domain: GAGVSQSPSNKVTEKGKDVELRCDPISGHTALYWYRQSLGQGLEFLIYFQGNSAPDKSGLPSDRFSAERTGGSVSTLTIQRTQQEDSAVYLCASSPIGGRLTDTQYFGPGTRLTVL.

Details on this clone: This specimen includes other DNA sequences encoding the same CDR3. Written as DNA, the CDR3 is TGTGCCAGCAGCTTCGGACTAGCGGGAGACAATGAGCAGTTCTTC. This translates into CASSFGLAGDNEQFF. The chain combines TRBV7-3 with TRBJ2-1; 13 nucleotides line up with TRBD2. This CDR3 has 15 residues. Trimming at V came to 3 bases and at J to 5 bases, leaving 1 base not matched to a gene. Germline V gene data show CDR1 as SGHTA and CDR2 as FQGTGA.

The rearrangement links TRBV5-1 to TRBJ2-5; 8 nucleotides line up with TRBD2. CDR3 length: 14 residues. Germline lookup yields CDR1 SGHRS and CDR2 YFSETQ. The junction had 5 bases not matched to a gene; V was cut back by 4 bases and J by 3 bases. DNA of the CDR3: TGCGCCAGCAGCACGGGGGGGAGGAAAGAGACCCAGTACTTC. Translating gives CASSTGGRKETQYF.